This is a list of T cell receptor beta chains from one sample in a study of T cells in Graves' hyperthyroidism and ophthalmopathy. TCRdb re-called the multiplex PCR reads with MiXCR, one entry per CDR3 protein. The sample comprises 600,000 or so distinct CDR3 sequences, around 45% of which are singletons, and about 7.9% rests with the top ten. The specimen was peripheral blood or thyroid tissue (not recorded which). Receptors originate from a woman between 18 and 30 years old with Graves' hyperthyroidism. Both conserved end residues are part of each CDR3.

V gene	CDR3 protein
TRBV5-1	CASRRTGVYGYTF
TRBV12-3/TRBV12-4	CASRDSALFF
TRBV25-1	CACSASVGSYGYTF
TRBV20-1	CSAPTSLRETQYF
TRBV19	CASSIGTSGRTQYF
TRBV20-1	CSARDGVGDTQYF
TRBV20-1	CSARGWAGGNTEAFF
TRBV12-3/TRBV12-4	CASSSRTSGRGHEQYF
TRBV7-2	CASSRDRSENQPQHF
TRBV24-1	CATSDLTGSYGYAF
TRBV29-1	CSSPRGGSMAEAFF
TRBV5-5	CASSPPGRGTYEQYF
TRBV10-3	CASSPGQEFHEQYF
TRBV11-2	CASSFGGREQYF
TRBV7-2	CASSPGYPNSYEQYF
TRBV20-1	CSAGGYEQYF
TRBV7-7	CASSQAGSGHTGELFF
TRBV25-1	CASSELVTGGEKLFF
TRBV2	CASSVVLAGIGETQYF
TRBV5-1	CASSVSTSGSSYEQYF
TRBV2	CASSVRQGYYGYTF
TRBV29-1	CSSPTGQGVQPQHF
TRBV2	CATNSGLAQKETQYF
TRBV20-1	CSVVAKRSSYEQYF
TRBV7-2	CASSLQEKETQYF
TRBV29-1	CSVELGSRSYEQCF
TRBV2	CASSEGSNQPQHF
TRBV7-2	CASSLGQGVGLMNTEAFF
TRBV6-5	CASSYSEYQPQHF
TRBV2	CASSLSGGSSYEQYF
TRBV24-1	CAAAPGTGYYGGELFF
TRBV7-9	CASSFRDGPYEQYF
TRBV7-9	CASSLARAREQYF
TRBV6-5	CASSSRPVGGGETQYF
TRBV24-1	CATSASAGDQETQYF
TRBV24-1	CADEGANVLTF
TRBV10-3	CAISGSVQEAFF
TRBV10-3	CASHQSGTGELFF
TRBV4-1	CASSHSQLEEKLFF
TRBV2	CASYRGTGSPLHF
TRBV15	CASWAGEVDGEQYF
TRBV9	CASSGGTDSYEQYF
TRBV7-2	CASSYRGRGNYGYTF
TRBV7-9	CAREETQYF
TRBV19	CASHWVKEDTGGYTF
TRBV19	CASSMGTNQPQHF
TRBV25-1	CASSRGTGSNSPLHF
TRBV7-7	CASSTYYEQYF
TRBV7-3	CASSSTGSAGEQYF
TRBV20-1	CSAREVGTSIQYF
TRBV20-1	CSGGDAAFF
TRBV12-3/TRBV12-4	CASSPQTGNHEQYF
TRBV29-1	CSVGGAGSPEAFF